Listed below are T cell receptor beta chains from one sample, sequenced in a study of blood T cell repertoires in COVID-19. Here immunoSEQ multiplex PCR was the method, and the copy in TCRdb shows in-frame clones only, minus some. The sample shows approximately 490,000 clones, roughly nine tenths of them seen only once. The specimen was PBMCs or T cells enriched from blood (not recorded which). Every receptor here comes from a woman between 18 and 29 years old who had recovered from COVID-19. Both conserved end residues are part of each CDR3. D genes are given only for firm matches. Expanded clones get a size class; other rows say once, few or many, or leave the size out.

- TRBJ2-2 TRBV29-1 14 - TGCAGCGCAGAACAGGTCGGCGGCACCGGGGAGCTGTTTTTT CSAEQVGGTGELFF
- TRBJ2-2 TRBV7-9 16 - TGTGCCAGCAGCTTAGTAACAGGAAGTAGGACCGGGGAGCTGTTTTTT CASSLVTGSRTGELFF
- TRBJ1-1 TRBV30 18 TRBD1 TGTGCCTGGAGTGTAAAGCGGGACAGGGGGCTCTGGGACACTGAAGCTTTCTTT CAWSVKRDRGLWDTEAFF
- TRBJ1-1 TRBV4-1 14 - TGCGCCAGCAGCCCTGTGGGGGGGAACACTGAAGCTTTCTTT CASSPVGGNTEAFF
once TRBJ1-2 TRBV29-1 17 TRBD1 TGCAGCGTTGTAGGTGTGGGACAGGGGATCAGAAGCTATGGCTACACCTTC CSVVGVGQGIRSYGYTF
- TRBJ1-2 TRBV2 12 - TGTGCCAGCAGGGACATCGCAGGAGGCTACACCTTC CASRDIAGGYTF
- TRBJ1-3 TRBV9 14 - TGTGCCAGCAGCGTACAGGGCTCTGGAAACACCATATATTTT CASSVQGSGNTIYF
- TRBJ1-1 TRBV3-1/TRBV3-2 14 - TGTGCCAGCAGCCAGGGGCCTGGGCTGGCTGAAGCTTTCTTT CASSQGPGLAEAFF
- TRBJ1-5 TRBV12-3/TRBV12-4 13 - TGTGCCAGCAGTCCCGCGGGCCCTCAGCCCCAGCATTTT CASSPAGPQPQHF
- TRBJ2-2 TRBV19 14 TRBD1 TGTGCCAGTAGCTGGGACAGGGGGTCCGGGGAGCTGTTTTTT CASSWDRGSGELFF
- TRBJ2-7 TRBV28 12 - TGTGCCAGCAGCGCCCAGACCTACGAGCAGTACTTC CASSAQTYEQYF
- TRBJ1-6 TRBV3-1/TRBV3-2 14 - TGTGCCAGCAGCCTCCGGGAACTCCCTTCACCCCTCCACTTT CASSLRELPSPLHF
- TRBJ2-3 TRBV5-4 16 TRBD2 TGTGCCAGCAGCTCTAGAGCGGGGGGACCCTCGGATACGCAGTATTTT CASSSRAGGPSDTQYF
- TRBJ2-7 TRBV28 15 - TGTGCCAGCAGGCCGCGGAGGGGGCCTCCCTACGAGCAGTACTTC CASRPRRGPPYEQYF
- TRBJ2-3 TRBV18 17 TRBD2 TGTGCCAGCTCACCCCTTTGGACTAGACCCTCGGGAGATACGCAGTATTTT CASSPLWTRPSGDTQYF
- TRBJ2-7 TRBV3-1/TRBV3-2 14 TRBD2 TGTGCCAGCAGCCAAGCGGGGGGATCCTACGAGCAGTACTTC CASSQAGGSYEQYF
- TRBJ1-2 TRBV19 14 TRBD1 TGTGCCAGTAGGGCTGACAGGGAGGTACGTGGCTACACCTTC CASRADREVRGYTF
- TRBJ1-1 TRBV4-1 14 - TGCGCCAGCAGCCTACTGACAGGGAACACTGAAGCTTTCTTT CASSLLTGNTEAFF
- TRBJ1-4 TRBV19 15 TRBD1 TGTGCCAGTAGTAGAGGGAGACAGGGAGATGAAAAACTGTTTTTT CASSRGRQGDEKLFF
- TRBJ2-1 TRBV11-1 16 - TGTGCCAGCAGCCAGGGGACATTAGGCTCCTACAATGAGCAGTTCTTC CASSQGTLGSYNEQFF
- TRBJ2-1 TRBV7-8 16 TRBD1 TGTGCCAGCAGCGGATCCGGGACAGGGGGCCCCAATGAGCAGTTCTTC CASSGSGTGGPNEQFF
- TRBJ2-1 TRBV5-1 17 TRBD2 TGCGCCAGCAGCTTGACTAGCGGGGCTAGCTCCTACAATGAGCAGTTCTTC CASSLTSGASSYNEQFF
few TRBJ1-2 TRBV10-2 12 - TGCGCCACGAACGGTATTAACTATGGCTACACCTTC CATNGINYGYTF
once TRBJ1-6 TRBV9 15 TRBD1 TGTGCCAGCAGCCCCAGGGGGCAGCAGAATTCACCCCTCCACTTT CASSPRGQQNSPLHF
once TRBJ2-7 TRBV7-9 13 - TGTGCCAGCAGCCGGGAGATCCTCCACGAGCAGTACTTC CASSREILHEQYF
once TRBJ2-3 TRBV27 18 TRBD2 TGTGCCAGCAGTTTAGGCCCAGCGGGGACTAGCGTATCAGATACGCAGTATTTT CASSLGPAGTSVSDTQYF
- TRBJ1-2 TRBV7-2 14 - TGTGCCAGCAGCGGGCCACTAGGGGGCTATGGCTACACCTTC CASSGPLGGYGYTF
- TRBJ2-1 TRBV29-1 14 - TGCAGCGTGACTGGGGCTAGTTCCTACAATGAGCAGTTCTTC CSVTGASSYNEQFF
- TRBJ2-1 TRBV30 12 - TGTGCCTGGTCGTTTAGCGACAATGAGCAGTTCTTC CAWSFSDNEQFF
- TRBJ1-3 TRBV3-1/TRBV3-2 14 - TGTGCCAGCAGCCAAGGAGGTGCTGGAAACACCATATATTTT CASSQGGAGNTIYF
- TRBJ1-1 TRBV5-6 17 - TGTGCCAGCAGCTTTATGGCGGCAGGGCGGCGGAACACTGAAGCTTTCTTT CASSFMAAGRRNTEAFF
- TRBJ2-5 TRBV28 15 TRBD1 TGTGCCAGCAGTTTCCGGACAGGGGGAGGGGAGACCCAGTACTTC CASSFRTGGGETQYF
- TRBJ1-2 TRBV7-9 12 - TGTGCCAGCAGCTTAAGCGAGGAGGGCTACACCTTC CASSLSEEGYTF
- TRBJ2-2 TRBV18 16 - TGTGCCAGCTCACTCGACAGGCTGGGGACCACCGGGGAGCTGTTTTTT CASSLDRLGTTGELFF
- TRBJ2-7 TRBV3-1/TRBV3-2 17 TRBD2 TGTGCCAGCAGCCAAGGGAGGTTAGGAGCGGGGGTGGGAGAGCAGTACTTC CASSQGRLGAGVGEQYF
once TRBJ1-2 TRBV25-1 14 TRBD1 TGTGCCAGCAGTCGGACAGGGGCGAACTATGGCTACACCTTC CASSRTGANYGYTF
- TRBJ1-2 TRBV28 14 - TGTGCCAGCAGTTCCCCGAACGACTGGGATGGCTACACCTTC CASSSPNDWDGYTF
- TRBJ1-1 TRBV5-5 14 - TGTGCCAGCAGGTCAGGGAGGATAAGCACTGAAGCTTTCTTT CASRSGRISTEAFF
- TRBJ2-5 TRBV3-1/TRBV3-2 16 - TGTGCCAGCAGCCGCGGAGGGGAGCCGTTCCAAGAGACCCAGTACTTC CASSRGGEPFQETQYF
once TRBJ1-6 TRBV19 12 - TGTGCCAGTAGTCAGAGGAGTCAATCCCTCCACTTT CASSQRSQSLHF
- TRBJ1-2 TRBV14 12 - TGTGCCAGCAGCTTCGGGGGTTACGGCTACACCTTC CASSFGGYGYTF
- TRBJ2-5 TRBV3-1/TRBV3-2 9 - TGTGCCAGCGGCGAGACCCAGTACTTC CASGETQYF
- TRBJ1-5 TRBV27 15 - TGTGCCAGCAGTCTATACCCCGGGACAACTCAGCCCCAGCATTTT CASSLYPGTTQPQHF
- TRBJ1-3 TRBV28 16 - TGTGCCAGCAGTTCCTCAGGGGAGTCAGGAGGAAACACCATATATTTT CASSSSGESGGNTIYF
- TRBJ1-1 TRBV4-1 13 - TGCGCCAGCAGCCCCGTCGGAGTCACTGAAGCTTTCTTT CASSPVGVTEAFF
once TRBJ1-1 TRBV19 17 - TGTGCCAGTCAACCCACCCGGGAGACCTCTGAAAACACTGAAGCTTTCTTT CASQPTRETSENTEAFF
- TRBJ1-2 TRBV24-1 17 TRBD1 TGTGCCATCATGGGAGGTGAGTCGACAGGGGAATACTATGGCTACACCTTC CAIMGGESTGEYYGYTF